This record concerns one TCR beta chain sequence. TCRdb keeps only in-frame clones here, not all; method: immunoSEQ multiplex PCR. The sample carries a few hundred thousand clones, approximately 88% recorded once. The data were taken from a study of blood T cell repertoires in COVID-19. Trimming pared 5 bases from V and 7 bases from J, leaving 15 bases between. Germline-derived CDR1 and CDR2 are MRHNA and SNTAGT. The CDR3 runs 14 residues. This sequence was found in a woman aged 25 to 45 with COVID-19, enrolled during active disease. Sequenced input: peripheral blood. This chain joins TRBV6-4 and TRBJ1-5, with a possible D match to TRBD1 (5 bases). The CDR3 region is CASSPQGDGQPQHF. The CDR3, as DNA: TGTGCCAGCAGTCCCCAGGGTGATGGGCAGCCCCAGCATTTT.